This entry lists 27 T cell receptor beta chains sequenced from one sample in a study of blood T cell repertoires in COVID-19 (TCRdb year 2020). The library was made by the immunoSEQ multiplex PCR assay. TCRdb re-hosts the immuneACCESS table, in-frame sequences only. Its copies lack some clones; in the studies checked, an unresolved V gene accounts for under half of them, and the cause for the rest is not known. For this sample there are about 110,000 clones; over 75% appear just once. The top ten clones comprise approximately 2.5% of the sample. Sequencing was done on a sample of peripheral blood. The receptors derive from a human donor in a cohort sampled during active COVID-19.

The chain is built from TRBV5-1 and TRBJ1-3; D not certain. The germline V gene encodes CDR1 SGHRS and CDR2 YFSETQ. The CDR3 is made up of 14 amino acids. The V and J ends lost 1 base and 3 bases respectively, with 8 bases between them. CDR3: CASSLQSGGNTIYF. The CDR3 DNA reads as TGCGCCAGCAGCTTGCAAAGCGGTGGAAACACCATATATTTT.

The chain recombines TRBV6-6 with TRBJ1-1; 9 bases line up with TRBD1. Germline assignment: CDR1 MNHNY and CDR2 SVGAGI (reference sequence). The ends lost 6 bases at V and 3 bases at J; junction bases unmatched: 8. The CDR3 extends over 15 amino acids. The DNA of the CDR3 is TGTGCCAGCAGGTCTCCGGGACAGGGTCACACTGAAGCTTTCTTT. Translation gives CASRSPGQGHTEAFF.

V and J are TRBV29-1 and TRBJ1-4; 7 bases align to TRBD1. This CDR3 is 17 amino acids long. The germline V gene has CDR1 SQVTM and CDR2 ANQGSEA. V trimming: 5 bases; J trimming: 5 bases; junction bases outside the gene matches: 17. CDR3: CSVCINEAGTANEKLFF. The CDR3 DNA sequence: TGCAGCGTTTGCATCAACGAAGCCGGGACAGCAAATGAAAAACTGTTTTTT.

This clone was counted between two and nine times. CDR3 loop: CASGPGNTEAFF. The CDR3 bases are TGTGCCAGTGGCCCAGGGAACACTGAAGCTTTCTTT. The chain recombines TRBV19 with TRBJ1-1, with no clear D. The CDR3 is 12 residues long. Trimming left V 8 bases short and J 1 base short, with 8 bases between. Germline-derived CDR1 and CDR2 are LNHDA and SQIVND (reference sequence).

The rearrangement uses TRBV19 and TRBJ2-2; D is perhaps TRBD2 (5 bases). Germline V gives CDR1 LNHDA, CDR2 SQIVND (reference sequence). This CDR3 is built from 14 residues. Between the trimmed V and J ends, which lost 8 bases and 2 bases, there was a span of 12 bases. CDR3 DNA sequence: TGTGCCAGTTCTTTTAGCGTAAACACCGGGGAGCTGTTTTTT. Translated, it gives CASSFSVNTGELFF. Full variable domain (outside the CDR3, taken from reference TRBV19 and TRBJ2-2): DGGITQSPKYLFRKEGQNVTLSCEQNLNHDAMYWYRQDPGQGLRLIYYSQIVNDFQKGDIAEGYSVSREKKESFPLTVTSAQKNPTAFYLCASSFSVNTGELFFGEGSRLTVL.

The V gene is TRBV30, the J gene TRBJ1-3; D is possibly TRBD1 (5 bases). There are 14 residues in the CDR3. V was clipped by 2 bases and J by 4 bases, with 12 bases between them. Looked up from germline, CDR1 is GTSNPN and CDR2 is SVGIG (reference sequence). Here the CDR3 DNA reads TGTGCCTGGAGTTCGGGGGTGCGCGGAAACACCATATATTTT. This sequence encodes CAWSSGVRGNTIYF. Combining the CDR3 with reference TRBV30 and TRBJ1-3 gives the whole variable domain SQTIHQWPATLVQPVGSPLSLECTVEGTSNPNLYWYRQAAGRGLQLLFYSVGIGQISSEVPQNLSASRPQDRQFILSSKKLLLSDSGFYLCAWSSGVRGNTIYFGEGSWLTVV.

The CDR3 region has the DNA TGTGCCAGCAGCCAAGATAGGGGGGGCGCAGATACGCAGTATTTT. As protein: CASSQDRGGADTQYF. The chain combines TRBV3-1 (or the pseudogene TRBV3-2) with TRBJ2-3; possible D gene TRBD2, 7 bases. V lost 0 bases, J lost 4 bases, and 11 bases lay in between. The germline CDR1 and CDR2 sequences are LGHDT and YNNKEL (reference sequence). The CDR3 sequence is 15 residues long.

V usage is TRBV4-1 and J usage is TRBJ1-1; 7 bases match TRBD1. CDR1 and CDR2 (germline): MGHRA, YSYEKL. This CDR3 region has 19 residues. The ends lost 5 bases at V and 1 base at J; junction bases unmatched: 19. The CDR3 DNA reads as TGCGCCAGCAGCAAAAGACCCCAGTTAGGGGGCGAAACGAACACTGAAGCTTTCTTT. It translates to CASSKRPQLGGETNTEAFF.

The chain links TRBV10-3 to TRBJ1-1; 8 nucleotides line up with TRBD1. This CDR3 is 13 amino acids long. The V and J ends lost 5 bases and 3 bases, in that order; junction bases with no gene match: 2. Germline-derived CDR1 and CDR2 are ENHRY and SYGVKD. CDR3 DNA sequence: TGTGCCATCAGTCAACAGGGGGACACTGAAGCTTTCTTT. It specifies CAISQQGDTEAFF.

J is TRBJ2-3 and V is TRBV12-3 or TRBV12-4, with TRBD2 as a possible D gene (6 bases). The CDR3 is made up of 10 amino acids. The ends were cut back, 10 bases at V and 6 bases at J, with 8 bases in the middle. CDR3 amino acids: CAIGRDTQYF. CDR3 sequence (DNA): TGTGCCATTGGGAGGGATACGCAGTATTTT.

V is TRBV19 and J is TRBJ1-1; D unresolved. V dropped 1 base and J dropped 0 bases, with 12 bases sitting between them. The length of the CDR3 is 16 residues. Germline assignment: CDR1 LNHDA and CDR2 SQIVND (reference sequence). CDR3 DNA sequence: TGTGCCAGTAGTATAGGAGGAGGGTGGGTGAACACTGAAGCTTTCTTT. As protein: CASSIGGGWVNTEAFF.

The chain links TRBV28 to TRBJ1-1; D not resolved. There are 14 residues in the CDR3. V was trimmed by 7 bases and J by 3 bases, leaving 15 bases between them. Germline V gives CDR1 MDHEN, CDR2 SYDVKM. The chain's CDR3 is CASTPAGRDTEAFF. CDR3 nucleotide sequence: TGTGCCAGCACCCCCGCGGGGAGGGACACTGAAGCTTTCTTT.

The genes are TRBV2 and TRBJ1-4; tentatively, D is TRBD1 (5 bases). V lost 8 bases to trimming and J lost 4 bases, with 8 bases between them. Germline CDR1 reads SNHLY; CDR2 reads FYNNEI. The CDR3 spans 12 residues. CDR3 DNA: TGTGCCAGCCGGGGGGGTAATGAAAAACTGTTTTTT. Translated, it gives CASRGGNEKLFF.

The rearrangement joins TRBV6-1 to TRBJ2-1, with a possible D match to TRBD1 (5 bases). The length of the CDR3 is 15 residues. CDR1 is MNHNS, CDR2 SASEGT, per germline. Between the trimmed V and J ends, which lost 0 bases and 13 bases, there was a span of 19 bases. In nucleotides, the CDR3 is TGTGCCAGCAGTGAAGCTTCCCAGGGAAGGAATTCTCAGTTCTTC. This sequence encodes CASSEASQGRNSQFF.

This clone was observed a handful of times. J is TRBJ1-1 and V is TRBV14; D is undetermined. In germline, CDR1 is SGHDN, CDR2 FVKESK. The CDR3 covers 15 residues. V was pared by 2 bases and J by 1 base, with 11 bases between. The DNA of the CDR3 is TGTGCCAGCAGCCAAAGGCAGGCGCCGAACACTGAAGCTTTCTTT. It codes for CASSQRQAPNTEAFF.

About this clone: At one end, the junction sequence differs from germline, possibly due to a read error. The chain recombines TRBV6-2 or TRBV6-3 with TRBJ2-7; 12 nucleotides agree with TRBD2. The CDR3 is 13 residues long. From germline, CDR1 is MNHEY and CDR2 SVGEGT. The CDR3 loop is CASSQRLAGEPYF. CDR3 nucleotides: TGTGCCAGCAGTCAACGACTAGCGGGGGAGCCGTACTTC.

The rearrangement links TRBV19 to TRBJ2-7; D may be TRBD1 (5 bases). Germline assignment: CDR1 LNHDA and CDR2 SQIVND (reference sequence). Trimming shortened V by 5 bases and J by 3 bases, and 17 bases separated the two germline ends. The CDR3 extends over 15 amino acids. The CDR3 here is CASSETGTGHYEQYF. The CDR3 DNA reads TGTGCCAGTAGTGAAACAGGCACCGGACACTACGAGCAGTACTTC.

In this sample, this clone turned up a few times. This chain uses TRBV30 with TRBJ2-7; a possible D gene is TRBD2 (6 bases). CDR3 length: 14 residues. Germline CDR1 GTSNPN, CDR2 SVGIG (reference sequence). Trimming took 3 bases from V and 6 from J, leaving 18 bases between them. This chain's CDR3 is CAWRTSLASAEQYF. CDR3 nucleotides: TGTGCCTGGAGGACTTCACTAGCTTCGGCCGAGCAGTACTTC.

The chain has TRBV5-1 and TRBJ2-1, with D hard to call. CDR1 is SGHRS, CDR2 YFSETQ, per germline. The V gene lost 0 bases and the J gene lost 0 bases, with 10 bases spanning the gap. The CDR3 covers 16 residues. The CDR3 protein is CASSLAGRSSYNEQFF. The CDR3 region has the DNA TGCGCCAGCAGCTTGGCAGGTAGAAGCTCCTACAATGAGCAGTTCTTC.

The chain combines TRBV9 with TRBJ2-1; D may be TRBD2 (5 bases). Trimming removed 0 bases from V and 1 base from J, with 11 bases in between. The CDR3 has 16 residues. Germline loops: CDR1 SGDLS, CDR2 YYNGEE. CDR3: CASSVGAGRSYNEQFF. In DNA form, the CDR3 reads TGTGCCAGCAGCGTAGGGGCGGGCCGATCCTACAATGAGCAGTTCTTC.

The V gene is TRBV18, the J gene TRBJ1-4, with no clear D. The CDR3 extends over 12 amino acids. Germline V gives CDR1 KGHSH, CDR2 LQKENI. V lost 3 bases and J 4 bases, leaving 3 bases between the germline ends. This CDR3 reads CASSPSNEKLFF. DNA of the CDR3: TGTGCCAGCTCACCGAGTAATGAAAAACTGTTTTTT. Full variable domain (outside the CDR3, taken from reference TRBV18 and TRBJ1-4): NAGVMQNPRHLVRRRGQEARLRCSPMKGHSHVYWYRQLPEEGLKFMVYLQKENIIDESGMPKERFSAEFPKEGPSILRIQQVVRGDSAAYFCASSPSNEKLFFGSGTQLSVL.

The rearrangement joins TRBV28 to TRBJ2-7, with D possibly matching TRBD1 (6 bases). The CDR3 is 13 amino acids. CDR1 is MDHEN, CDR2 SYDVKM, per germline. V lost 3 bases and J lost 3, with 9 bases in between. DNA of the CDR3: TGTGCCAGCAGTTTCACACAGGGCTACGAGCAGTACTTC. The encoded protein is CASSFTQGYEQYF.

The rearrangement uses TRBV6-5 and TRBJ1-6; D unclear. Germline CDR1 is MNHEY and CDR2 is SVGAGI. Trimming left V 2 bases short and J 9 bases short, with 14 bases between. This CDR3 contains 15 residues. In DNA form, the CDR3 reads TGTGCCAGCAGTTACGCGGTCCGAGGAGGTTCACCCCTCCACTTT. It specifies CASSYAVRGGSPLHF.

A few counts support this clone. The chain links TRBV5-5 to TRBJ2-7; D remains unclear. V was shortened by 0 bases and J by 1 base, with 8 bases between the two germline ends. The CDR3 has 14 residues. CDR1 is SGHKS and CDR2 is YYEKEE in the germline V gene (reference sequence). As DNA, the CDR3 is TGTGCCAGCAGCTTGGTTCCAGAATCCTACGAGCAGTACTTC. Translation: CASSLVPESYEQYF.

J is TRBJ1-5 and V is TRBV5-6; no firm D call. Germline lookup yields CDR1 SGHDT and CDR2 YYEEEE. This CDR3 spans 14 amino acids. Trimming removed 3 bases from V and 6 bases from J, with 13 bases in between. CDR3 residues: CASSSFPRGQPQHF. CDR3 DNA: TGTGCCAGCAGCTCGTTCCCTCGGGGTCAGCCCCAGCATTTT.

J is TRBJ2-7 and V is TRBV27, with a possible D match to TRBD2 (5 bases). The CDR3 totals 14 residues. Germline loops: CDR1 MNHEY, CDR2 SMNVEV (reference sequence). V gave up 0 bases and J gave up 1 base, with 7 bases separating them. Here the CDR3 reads CASSLSGSSYEQYF. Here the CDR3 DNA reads TGTGCCAGCAGTTTATCTGGGAGTTCCTACGAGCAGTACTTC.

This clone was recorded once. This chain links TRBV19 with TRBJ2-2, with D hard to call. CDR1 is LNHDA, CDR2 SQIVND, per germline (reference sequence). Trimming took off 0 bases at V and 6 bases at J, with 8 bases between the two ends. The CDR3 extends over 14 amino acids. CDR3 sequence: CASSIDSRSGELFF. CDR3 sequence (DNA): TGTGCCAGTAGTATAGATTCCAGATCCGGGGAGCTGTTTTTT.